This T cell receptor (beta chain) is drawn from a study of blood T cell repertoires in COVID-19 (dated by TCRdb to 2019 to 2021). With respect to the entire study: The collaborator samples originated in the United States, Italy and Spain and spanned the acute and convalescent phases of COVID-19. Subjects who had been exposed to COVID-19, were actively infected with it, or had recovered from it provided the deeply sampled blood TCRbeta repertoires that made up the dataset. The repertoires were released in a freely available public database intended as a resource for research on the immune response to SARS-CoV-2. Sample metadata almost always included a de-identified subject ID, COVID-19 status, age in years and sex. The material from the prospective study consisted of cDNA or gDNA derived from T cells, B-cell-depleted T cells, or PBMCs. Samples came from the ongoing ImmuneRACE study (first 160 participants) plus 1,254 subjects from 6 global collaborators. Where HLA class I and class II types were available, the types were taken from metadata supplied by the sample provider, not from assay-based typing. The study at large found these results: The quantity of clinical and demographic metadata differed by source and by participant and was supplied without curation.

The germline V gene supplies CDR1 SGHRS and CDR2 YFSETQ. After removal of 2 bases from V and 8 bases from J, the junction retains 4 bases not matched to a gene. Its CDR3 holds 14 amino acids, cysteine through phenylalanine. Only the CDR3 DNA stays, 42 bases, in frame from base 1. TCRbeta CDR3 regions were amplified from genomic DNA using the immunoSEQ Assay, a bias-controlled multiplex PCR. As for how the authors treated the data: Nucleated cell counts per sample were estimated from amplification of reference gene primers within the assay. To quantify the absolute abundance of each unique TCRbeta CDR3 rearrangement, sequence reads were collapsed and filtered. Productive Simpson clonality was computed per sample as the square root of Simpson's diversity index over productive rearrangements. TCRdb carries this immuneACCESS record with in-frame sequences only. Its versions omit some clonotypes, under half of them owing to an unresolved V gene in the studies checked, with the rest unexplained. V and J calls and clone size are given by that table; D and trimming were obtained from the DNA. The sample records approximately 150,000 clones, over 75% of which are singletons. The top ten hold 1.7% of the sample.

Collaborating institutions collected whole blood in K2EDTA tubes following their own protocols. For TCRbeta analysis, collaborator samples were shipped as frozen whole blood, as isolated PBMCs, or as DNA extracted from either sample type. This clone was seen only once. The target of this receptor is not known. No quality values exist for individual bases; no much larger clone is one base distant. The sequence was collected from a woman aged 50 to 65 with acute or convalescent COVID-19. Recombination linked TRBV5-1 to TRBJ1-6; the junction holds 7 bases that match TRBD1. Sequenced sample: peripheral blood. The DNA sequence is as follows: TGCGCCAGCAGCTTACAGGGGTTAGATTCACCCCTCCACTTT. This encodes CASSLQGLDSPLHF.